The 26 T cell receptor beta chains given below trace back to one sample, sequenced in a study of naive and memory T cell subsets. Two oligonucleotides, mixed equimolar, formed the beta constant-region primer covering TRBC1 and TRBC2. Four rounds of PCR amplified the ligated cDNA using nested alpha and beta constant-region primers plus SP2. TCRdb re-derived calls from the UMI-ligation and nested PCR reads in MiXCR, one entry per CDR3 protein. This sample yields around 110,000 distinct CDR3 sequences, of which roughly 32% are seen a single time; approximately 0.88% belongs to the top ten. The sample taken for sequencing was central memory CD4+ T cells from blood. The receptors were sampled from a human donor in good health.

This sequence joins TRBV5-1 and TRBJ2-3, with no clear D. CDR1 is SGHRS and CDR2 is YFSETQ in the germline V gene. CDR3 length equals 14 residues. V was trimmed by 0 bases and J by 4 bases, leaving 9 bases between them. The chain's CDR3 is CASSLAVAPDTQYF. The DNA of the CDR3 is TGCGCCAGCAGCTTGGCTGTAGCACCAGATACGCAGTATTTT.

This clonotype occurred a few times. The chain carries TRBV3-1 and TRBJ1-1; D remains unclear. Germline V gene lookup returns CDR1 LGHDT and CDR2 YNNKEL (reference sequence). The CDR3 is made up of 13 amino acids. With 1 base removed from V and 6 bases from J, the gap between germline ends came to 9 bases. CDR3 nucleotides: TGTGCCAGCAGCCAAGGGAGGGCAGCTGAAGCTTTCTTT. It specifies CASSQGRAAEAFF.

The rearrangement uses TRBV3-1 and TRBJ2-3; TRBD2 matches at 13 bases. The CDR3 runs to 20 residues. From germline, CDR1 is LGHDT and CDR2 YNNKEL (reference sequence). The V gene end was trimmed by 4 bases and the J gene end by 0 bases; junction bases not matched to a gene: 13. The CDR3 coding sequence is TGTGCCAGCAGCCGACGGTCCGGGACTAGCGGGATGGGTAGCACAGATACGCAGTATTTT. Translated, it gives CASSRRSGTSGMGSTDTQYF.

This chain connects TRBV7-6 to TRBJ2-1; 11 bases map to TRBD2. J lost 5 bases, V lost 5 bases, and 11 bases had no gene match. Germline values: CDR1 SGHVS, CDR2 FNYEAQ. This CDR3 comprises 17 residues. The CDR3 coding sequence is TGTGCCAGCAGCCCCCGGGGGACTAGCGGACAAAACAATGAGCAGTTCTTC. This translates into CASSPRGTSGQNNEQFF.

The V gene is TRBV20-1, the J gene TRBJ2-1; D is unresolved. In germline, CDR1 is DFQATT, CDR2 SNEGSKA (reference sequence). Trimming left V 6 bases short and J 1 base short, with 16 bases between. The CDR3 length is 15 residues. In nucleotides, the CDR3 is TGCAGTGCCACCGGGCCAGGAACATCCTACAATGAGCAGTTCTTC. As protein: CSATGPGTSYNEQFF.

This clonotype was found a few times. The chain has TRBV29-1 and TRBJ2-3, with a possible D match to TRBD1 (8 bases). The CDR3 is 14 residues long. Trimming stripped 7 bases from V and 2 bases from J, with 16 bases between. The germline CDR1 and CDR2 sequences are SQVTM and ANQGSEA. The CDR3 coding sequence is TGCAGCGCCCCTACAGGGGGGGACACAGATACGCAGTATTTT. This translates into CSAPTGGDTDTQYF.

The chain carries TRBV28 and TRBJ2-1; TRBD2 matches at 10 bases. Germline V gives CDR1 MDHEN, CDR2 SYDVKM. J lost 8 bases, V lost 1 base, and 5 bases had no gene match. The CDR3 is made up of 15 amino acids. The CDR3 DNA follows: TGTGCCAGCAGTTTATCGCTAGCGGGAGTGTATGAGCAGTTCTTC. Its translation is CASSLSLAGVYEQFF.

This clonotype appeared a few times. Here the CDR3 reads CASSPGQGMGSEQFF. The CDR3 DNA reads as TGTGCCAGCTCACCGGGACAGGGCATGGGTAGTGAGCAGTTCTTC. This chain connects TRBV18 to TRBJ2-1, with 9 bases that match TRBD1. Germline-derived CDR1 and CDR2 are KGHSH and LQKENI. CDR3 length: 15 residues. Germline trimming cut 3 bases from V and 9 bases from J; bases unmatched to any gene: 9.

In this sample, this clonotype turned up a few times. The V call is TRBV3-1, the J call TRBJ1-5; D unclear. The ends were cut back, 0 bases at V and 3 bases at J, with 3 bases in the middle. The CDR3 length is 13 residues. The germline V gene encodes CDR1 LGHDT and CDR2 YNNKEL (reference sequence). The CDR3 sequence is CASSQDVNQPQHF. The CDR3 nucleotides read TGTGCCAGCAGCCAAGATGTCAATCAGCCCCAGCATTTT.

There are a few counts of this clonotype. The rearrangement uses TRBV29-1 and TRBJ1-4, with D possibly matching TRBD1 (5 bases). Germline assignment: CDR1 SQVTM and CDR2 ANQGSEA. Between the trimmed V and J ends, which lost 2 bases and 8 bases, there was a span of 15 bases. The CDR3 length is 14 residues. The CDR3, as DNA: TGCAGCGTTGAACGGTCGGGGTCAGGGGAAAAACTGTTTTTT. Translation: CSVERSGSGEKLFF.

Worth noting for this clonotype: An end of the junction does not agree with germline; a read error may underlie this. CDR3: CASSLSQNIQHF. The CDR3 DNA reads as TGTGCCAGCAGTTTATCCCAAAACATTCAGCACTTC. The V gene is TRBV28, the J gene TRBJ2-4; D is unresolved. The CDR3 runs 12 residues. Germline V gene sequence: CDR1 MDHEN, CDR2 SYDVKM.

The chain joins TRBV29-1 to TRBJ2-1; possible D gene TRBD1, 5 bases. Germline V gene lookup returns CDR1 SQVTM and CDR2 ANQGSEA. The CDR3 length is 13 residues. V lost 6 bases to trimming and J lost 7 bases, with 16 bases between them. DNA for the CDR3: TGCAGCGTGGTAGACAGCGCGAGGAATGAGCAGTTCTTC. It specifies CSVVDSARNEQFF.

The chain has TRBV5-1 and TRBJ2-1; D not resolved. Germline CDR1 and CDR2: SGHRS and YFSETQ. The CDR3 extends over 14 amino acids. With 4 bases removed from V and 5 bases from J, the gap between germline ends came to 13 bases. The CDR3 here is CASSGLGRDNEQFF. The CDR3 region has the DNA TGCGCCAGCAGCGGTTTAGGCAGAGACAATGAGCAGTTCTTC.

The chain has TRBV20-1 and TRBJ2-7; 13 nucleotides match TRBD2. Trimming at V came to 6 bases and at J to 3 bases, leaving 5 bases not matched to a gene. The CDR3 sequence is 14 residues long. CDR1 and CDR2 from the germline V gene are DFQATT and SNEGSKA (reference sequence). The CDR3 here is CSASRTSGSYEQYF. The DNA of the CDR3 is TGCAGTGCATCGCGGACTAGCGGGAGCTACGAGCAGTACTTC.

The gene calls are TRBV9 and TRBJ2-5; 8 bases are a match to TRBD2. The CDR3 is 17 residues long. Losses at the gene ends were 0 bases for V and 2 bases for J; bases not matched to a gene: 9. Germline CDR1 is SGDLS and CDR2 is YYNGEE. The CDR3 here is CASSVAPGRASQETQYF. CDR3 bases: TGTGCCAGCAGCGTAGCCCCCGGGAGGGCCAGTCAAGAGACCCAGTACTTC.

This clonotype has more than one count but fewer than ten. The chain recombines TRBV7-6 with TRBJ1-3; D uncertain. CDR3 size: 16 residues. In germline, CDR1 is SGHVS, CDR2 FNYEAQ. V was clipped by 4 bases and J by 2 bases, with 15 bases between them. The CDR3 DNA reads as TGTGCCAGCAGCTGGACGGGATCTGCGGCTGGAAACACCATATATTTT. Protein: CASSWTGSAAGNTIYF.

This clonotype has just a few counts. This chain uses TRBV11-2 with TRBJ2-7; D not certain. CDR3 size: 14 residues. Germline assignment: CDR1 SGHAT and CDR2 FQNNGV. Trimming took 3 bases from V and 2 from J, leaving 11 bases between them. CDR3: CASSLASPAYEQYF. The DNA for the CDR3 is TGTGCCAGCAGCTTGGCATCACCGGCCTACGAGCAGTACTTC.

The chain couples TRBV3-1 to TRBJ2-3, with 9 positions matching TRBD2. There are 16 residues in the CDR3. Germline CDR1 reads LGHDT; CDR2 reads YNNKEL (reference sequence). Losses at the gene ends were 3 bases for V and 5 bases for J; bases not matched to a gene: 9. The CDR3 is CASSHRGGLAKDTQYF. As DNA, the CDR3 is TGTGCCAGCAGCCACCGTGGTGGACTAGCGAAAGATACGCAGTATTTT.

The sample holds a few counts of this clonotype. The rearrangement links TRBV20-1 to TRBJ2-5; TRBD2 matches 15 bases. Germline V gene sequence: CDR1 DFQATT, CDR2 SNEGSKA (reference sequence). CDR3 length: 15 amino acids. The trim removed 3 bases at V and 5 bases at J, leaving 4 bases unmatched. This chain's CDR3 is CSARGTSGRPETQYF. In DNA form, the CDR3 reads TGCAGTGCTAGGGGGACTAGCGGGAGGCCGGAGACCCAGTACTTC.

The V call is TRBV2, the J call TRBJ2-1, with 7 nucleotides matching TRBD2. This CDR3 contains 17 residues. J gave up 4 bases and V 8 bases, and 17 bases lay outside the gene matches. Germline V CDR1 and CDR2: SNHLY, FYNNEI. CDR3 in DNA: TGTGCCAGCTTTCGGGGGAGGGCCCTCGGGGCGTACAATGAGCAGTTCTTC. It translates to CASFRGRALGAYNEQFF.

This chain links TRBV19 with TRBJ2-3; 7 nucleotides agree with TRBD2. Germline-derived CDR1 and CDR2 are LNHDA and SQIVND (reference sequence). V dropped 5 bases and J dropped 0; count of bases not matched to a gene: 5. The CDR3 consists of 15 residues. The CDR3, as DNA: TGTGCCAGTAGTCTATATAGCGGGAGCACAGATACGCAGTATTTT. Translation gives CASSLYSGSTDTQYF.

This chain links TRBV6-2 or TRBV6-3 with TRBJ2-1; no clear D gene. Per the germline V gene, CDR1 is MNHEY and CDR2 is SVGEGT. This CDR3 has 15 residues. V lost 0 bases and J lost 1, with 7 bases in between. The CDR3 spells CASSYSVGSYNEQFF. As DNA, the CDR3 is TGTGCCAGCAGTTACTCGGTGGGGTCCTACAATGAGCAGTTCTTC.

The chain combines TRBV10-2 with TRBJ1-2, with D possibly matching TRBD1 (6 bases). V was shortened by 9 bases and J by 0 bases, with 14 bases between the two germline ends. The V gene's germline CDR1 is WSHSY and CDR2 SAAADI. There are 14 residues in the CDR3. The CDR3 spells CASNREKANYGYTF. CDR3 in DNA: TGCGCCAGTAACAGGGAGAAAGCTAACTATGGCTACACCTTC.

This clonotype was observed a handful of times. V is TRBV6-2 or TRBV6-3 and J is TRBJ1-2; D call uncertain. Germline V gene sequence: CDR1 MNHEY, CDR2 SVGEGT. CDR3 length equals 13 residues. V lost 5 bases to trimming and J lost 3 bases, with 10 bases between them. The CDR3 reads CASSPSDYYGYTF. The CDR3, as DNA: TGTGCCAGCAGTCCCAGTGACTACTATGGCTACACCTTC.

Here the CDR3 reads CASSWGLISNGNTEAFF. CDR3 bases: TGTGCCAGCAGCTGGGGACTAATTTCTAATGGGAACACTGAAGCTTTCTTT. The gene calls are TRBV11-2 and TRBJ1-1; D is possibly TRBD1 (5 bases). The CDR3 is made up of 17 amino acids. Germline V lookup: CDR1 SGHAT, CDR2 FQNNGV. V lost 4 bases and J lost 1, with 19 bases in between.

A few counts support this clonotype. The chain carries TRBV14 and TRBJ2-7; possible D gene TRBD2, 5 bases. This CDR3 contains 17 residues. Germline CDR1 is SGHDN and CDR2 is FVKESK. Trimming took off 3 bases at V and 0 bases at J, with 18 bases between the two ends. The CDR3 DNA is TGTGCCAGCAGCCACCTACAAGGACGGGGAAGCTCCTACGAGCAGTACTTC. Translating it yields CASSHLQGRGSSYEQYF. The full variable domain, rest sourced from reference TRBV14 and TRBJ2-7, is EAGVTQFPSHSVIEKGQTVTLRCDPISGHDNLYWYRRVMGKEIKFLLHFVKESKQDESGMPNNRFLAERTGGTYSTLKVQPAELEDSGVYFCASSHLQGRGSSYEQYFGPGTRLTVT.